What follows are 27 T cell receptor beta chains derived from one specimen sequenced in a study of CD8+CD57+ T cells in acquired aplastic anemia. The use of genomic DNA as template underpinned the TCR beta VDJ and CDR3 profiling. Each CDR3 protein gets one entry after TCRdb re-called the reads with MiXCR. The sample contains about 180,000 distinct CDR3 sequences, just over 45% of which appear only once. The specimen sequenced was sorted CD4+, CD8+, or CD8+CD57+ T cells (not recorded which) from PBMCs. All receptors derive from a human donor in good health.

This clonotype appeared a few times. J is TRBJ2-2 and V is TRBV4-2; 10 bases line up with TRBD2. Germline values: CDR1 LGHNA, CDR2 YNFKEQ. This CDR3 spans 16 amino acids. V lost 3 bases and J lost 2; bases outside the gene matches: 3. The CDR3, as DNA: TGTGCCAGCAGCCAGGGACTAGCGAAAAACACCGGGGAGCTGTTTTTT. Translated: CASSQGLAKNTGELFF.

This clonotype was recorded at least ten times. The chain carries TRBV2 and TRBJ1-5; TRBD1 is a possible D gene (6 bases). Germline V gene lookup returns CDR1 SNHLY and CDR2 FYNNEI. V lost 7 bases to trimming and J lost 3 bases, with 13 bases between them. The CDR3 totals 14 residues. CDR3 region: CASNRGGINQPQHF. CDR3 sequence (DNA): TGTGCCAGCAATCGGGGGGGCATCAATCAGCCCCAGCATTTT.

The chain couples TRBV19 to TRBJ2-2, with 9 nucleotides matching TRBD1. There are 15 residues in the CDR3. V trimming: 5 bases; J trimming: 4 bases; junction bases outside the gene matches: 5. CDR1 is LNHDA, CDR2 SQIVND, per germline (reference sequence). In DNA form, the CDR3 reads TGTGCCAGTAGTGAACAGGGGGCTATCACCGGGGAGCTGTTTTTT. It is translated as CASSEQGAITGELFF.

The table lists this clonotype with a few counts. The V call is TRBV10-3, the J call TRBJ2-5; D uncertain. This CDR3 is built from 13 residues. The V end lost 3 bases, the J end lost 2 bases, and 7 bases lay between the germline ends. CDR1 is ENHRY and CDR2 is SYGVKD in the germline V gene. Written as DNA, the CDR3 is TGTGCCATCAGTGAAGTTGGACAAGAGACCCAGTACTTC. Its protein is CAISEVGQETQYF.

The chain uses TRBV7-2 and TRBJ2-7; no definite D call. The germline V gene encodes CDR1 SGHTA and CDR2 FQGNSA. CDR3 length: 13 amino acids. The V gene lost 1 base and the J gene lost 5 bases, with 9 bases spanning the gap. The CDR3 nucleotides are TGTGCCAGCAGCTTAGGGGCTAACAACGAGCAGTACTTC. This codes for CASSLGANNEQYF.

This clonotype was detected many times. J is TRBJ2-7 and V is TRBV20-1; the match to TRBD2 covers 9 bases. This CDR3 region has 14 residues. Unmatched junction bases numbered 13, after V lost 7 bases and J lost 6 bases. Germline assignment: CDR1 DFQATT and CDR2 SNEGSKA (reference sequence). The CDR3 DNA sequence: TGCAGTGGTTTTTCTGGAGCGGGAGGCGGCGAGCAGTACTTC. Protein product: CSGFSGAGGGEQYF.

This sequence joins TRBV11-1 and TRBJ2-3, with D possibly matching TRBD1 (5 bases). The CDR3 length is 16 residues. V lost 5 bases, J lost 1 base, and 16 bases lay in between. Germline CDR1 reads SGHAT; CDR2 reads FQDESV (reference sequence). CDR3 nucleotide sequence: TGTGCCAGCAGCCCCACCAAGGGGTCCGGCACAGATACGCAGTATTTT. Its protein product is CASSPTKGSGTDTQYF.

Remarks on this clonotype: A read error may be the cause here, since a much bigger clone is one base away. V usage is TRBV5-1 and J usage is TRBJ1-6, with D unclear. Germline values: CDR1 SGHRS, CDR2 YFSETQ. The CDR3 length is 14 residues. The CDR3: CASSLAHEGSPPHF. The CDR3 nucleotides are TGCGCCAGCAGCTTGGCTCACGAGGGTTCACCCCCCCACTTT.

V gene TRBV20-1 combines with J gene TRBJ2-2; D is uncertain. The CDR3 is 13 residues long. With 0 bases removed from V and 4 bases from J, the gap between germline ends came to 6 bases. Germline V gene sequence: CDR1 DFQATT, CDR2 SNEGSKA (reference sequence). CDR3: CSARDLSTGELFF. In nucleotides, the CDR3 is TGCAGTGCTAGAGATCTTAGCACCGGGGAGCTGTTTTTT.

The CDR3: CASSGGGATEAFF. CDR3 nucleotides: TGCGCCAGCAGCGGCGGGGGGGCTACTGAAGCTTTCTTT. This chain joins TRBV5-1 and TRBJ1-1; possible D gene TRBD1, 6 bases. Germline V gene lookup returns CDR1 SGHRS and CDR2 YFSETQ. CDR3 length equals 13 residues. The germline V and J ends were trimmed by 4 bases and 5 bases, with 12 bases remaining between them.

This rearrangement joins TRBV7-9 to TRBJ2-5; D possibly corresponds to TRBD2 (6 bases). Germline CDR1 and CDR2: SEHNR and FQNEAQ (reference sequence). The CDR3 contains 15 residues. The V and J ends lost 5 bases and 2 bases respectively, with 15 bases between them. The CDR3: CASSRDGTSQETQYF. CDR3 sequence (DNA): TGTGCCAGCAGCCGAGACGGGACTTCTCAAGAGACCCAGTACTTC.

About this clonotype itself: A single base separates this from a much larger clone, so it may be a read error. The chain joins TRBV4-2 to TRBJ2-3; TRBD2 might be the D (7 bases). The germline CDR1 and CDR2 sequences are LGHNA and YNFKEQ. There are 16 residues in the CDR3. CDR3 nucleotides: TGTGCCAACAGCGGCCGAGGAGGGGGGGCCCCAGATACGCAGTATTTT. This translates into CANSGRGGGAPDTQYF.

Only a few counts were recorded for this clonotype. The chain recombines TRBV15 with TRBJ2-2; D is ambiguous. CDR1 and CDR2 from the germline V gene are LNHNV and YYDKDF (reference sequence). V lost 1 base, J lost 4 bases, and 7 bases lay in between. This CDR3 has 14 residues. CDR3 nucleotide sequence: TGTGCCACCAGCAGAGGGCAAGTCACCGGGGAGCTGTTTTTT. This translates into CATSRGQVTGELFF.

This clonotype was seen just once. The V call is TRBV6-2 or TRBV6-3, the J call TRBJ2-3; 9 bases fit TRBD1. The germline V gene has CDR1 MNHEY and CDR2 SVGEGT. V was pared by 2 bases and J by 0 bases, with 6 bases of the junction left unmatched. There are 17 residues in the CDR3. CDR3 protein: CASSYTGTGSSTDTQYF. The CDR3 DNA follows: TGTGCCAGCAGTTACACCGGGACAGGGTCTAGCACAGATACGCAGTATTTT.

The V and J genes are TRBV7-3 and TRBJ2-7; maybe TRBD2 (6 bases). V was trimmed by 2 bases and J by 5 bases, leaving 16 bases between them. This CDR3 is 15 amino acids long. Germline CDR1 is SGHTA and CDR2 is FQGTGA. The CDR3 reads CASSLVGAGWNEQYF. CDR3 nucleotides: TGTGCCAGCAGCTTAGTTGGGGCGGGATGGAACGAGCAGTACTTC.

The chain joins TRBV10-2 to TRBJ1-1; 8 nucleotides match TRBD1. The CDR3 spans 14 residues. Germline V gene sequence: CDR1 WSHSY, CDR2 SAAADI. V was clipped by 6 bases and J by 4 bases; unmatched bases: 7. The CDR3 DNA is TGCGCCAGCAGCGGACAGGGTGGGAGCACTGAAGCTTTCTTT. It specifies CASSGQGGSTEAFF.

The rearrangement joins TRBV25-1 to TRBJ2-4; no definite D call. From germline, CDR1 is MGHDK and CDR2 SYGVNS. Trimming took off 3 bases at V and 0 bases at J, with 9 bases between the two ends. This CDR3 has 15 residues. For the CDR3, the DNA is TGTGCCAGCAGTGATATCCGAGCAGCCAAAAACATTCAGTACTTC. Amino acids: CASSDIRAAKNIQYF.

This rearrangement joins TRBV20-1 to TRBJ1-6; TRBD1 is a possible D gene (5 bases). This CDR3 contains 16 residues. The ends were cut back, 1 base at V and 13 bases at J, with 23 bases in the middle. Germline CDR1 reads DFQATT; CDR2 reads SNEGSKA (reference sequence). The CDR3 nucleotides are TGCAGTGCTAGAGGGTCGATCGGGGGACTGCCGGTTCCCCTCCACTTT. Residues: CSARGSIGGLPVPLHF.

A word on this clonotype: Possible read error: a much larger clone is one base away. The rearrangement links TRBV6-1 to TRBJ1-2; D unclear. Per germline, CDR1 MNHNS and CDR2 SASEGT. The CDR3 is 12 amino acids. CDR3 sequence reads: CASRARNYGHTF. CDR3 in DNA: TGTGCCAGCAGGGCTCGTAACTATGGCCACACCTTC.

The V gene is TRBV7-8, the J gene TRBJ1-2; D is perhaps TRBD1 (5 bases). Per germline, CDR1 SGHVS and CDR2 FQNEAQ. V was clipped by 0 bases and J by 7 bases, with 6 bases between them. This CDR3 has 12 amino acids. The chain's CDR3 is CASSLAGTGYTF. CDR3 DNA: TGTGCCAGCAGCTTAGCGGGGACTGGCTACACCTTC.

The chain links TRBV10-3 to TRBJ2-3; 8 nucleotides line up with TRBD1. Germline-derived CDR1 and CDR2 are ENHRY and SYGVKD. The ends lost 6 bases at V and 4 bases at J; junction bases unmatched: 9. The CDR3 spans 15 residues. CDR3 sequence reads: CAISDTGGGSDTQYF. The CDR3 DNA sequence: TGTGCCATCAGCGATACAGGGGGTGGGTCAGATACGCAGTATTTT.

This clonotype showed up many times. The V gene is TRBV5-4, the J gene TRBJ2-1; the D gene is possibly TRBD1 (5 bases). Germline lookup yields CDR1 SGHNT and CDR2 YYREEE (reference sequence). V lost 1 base and J lost 1, with 9 bases in between. The CDR3 consists of 15 residues. Written as DNA, the CDR3 is TGTGCCAGCAGCTTGAGAAGGGGATCCTACAATGAGCAGTTCTTC. Protein product: CASSLRRGSYNEQFF.

The chain employs TRBV3-1 and TRBJ2-1, with D uncertain. The CDR3 has 11 residues. Between the trimmed V and J ends, which lost 1 base and 10 bases, there was a span of 5 bases. Germline V CDR1 and CDR2: LGHDT, YNNKEL (reference sequence). CDR3 amino acids: CASSQGQEQFF. DNA for the CDR3: TGTGCCAGCAGCCAAGGCCAAGAGCAGTTCTTC.

This clonotype was observed at least ten times. This sequence joins TRBV2 and TRBJ2-2, with D tentatively TRBD1 (6 bases). The CDR3 is made up of 13 amino acids. Trimming removed 6 bases from V and 7 bases from J, with 12 bases in between. CDR1 SNHLY and CDR2 FYNNEI come from the germline V gene. The CDR3 bases are TGTGCCAGCAGAACAGGGTTCGGCGGGGAGCTGTTTTTT. This sequence encodes CASRTGFGGELFF. Together with reference TRBV2 and TRBJ2-2, the CDR3 gives the full variable domain: EPEVTQTPSHQVTQMGQEVILRCVPISNHLYFYWYRQILGQKVEFLVSFYNNEISEKSEIFDDQFSVERPDGSNFTLKIRSTKLEDSAMYFCASRTGFGGELFFGEGSRLTVL.

The chain has TRBV28 and TRBJ2-7; D call uncertain. Deletions cut 4 bases from V and 5 bases from J, with 9 bases between. This CDR3 has 12 residues. Germline V lookup: CDR1 MDHEN, CDR2 SYDVKM. For the CDR3, the DNA is TGTGCCAGCAGTTCGCGGACGGACGAGCAGTACTTC. This sequence encodes CASSSRTDEQYF.

The V and J genes are TRBV24-1 and TRBJ2-1; no clear D. CDR1 KGHDR and CDR2 SFDVKD come from the germline V gene. Trimming removed 3 bases at V and 8 bases at J, with 13 bases between. The CDR3 sequence is 14 residues long. The CDR3 DNA is TGTGCCACCAGTGATCCCACCAAATCGCATGAGCAGTTCTTC. Protein product: CATSDPTKSHEQFF.

This clonotype was detected a few times. CDR3: CASSLVSRPDEQYF. In DNA form, the CDR3 reads TGTGCCAGCAGCTTAGTAAGTCGTCCGGACGAGCAGTACTTC. The V call is TRBV7-6, the J call TRBJ2-7; D gene ambiguous. The ends were cut back, 1 base at V and 5 bases at J, with 12 bases in the middle. Per germline, CDR1 SGHVS and CDR2 FNYEAQ. The CDR3 is 14 amino acids.